The TCR beta chain described here comes from a study of neurological immune-mediated disorders. This CDR3 comprises 13 residues. The germline gives CDR1 SGHTA, CDR2 FQGNSA. The V segment lost 6 bases and the J segment 3 bases; nucleotides outside the gene matches: 2. Each CDR3 protein gets one entry after TCRdb re-called the 5' RACE reads with MiXCR. This sample carries about 120,000 distinct CDR3 sequences, 3% to 3.5% of them seen once, and the ten largest clones take around 1.2%. This clonotype was detected ten times or more. The receptor was isolated from a woman in her 30s with multiple sclerosis. This chain connects TRBV7-2 to TRBJ2-5; 9 nucleotides line up with TRBD2. Sequenced sample: PBMCs. The CDR3 DNA reads TGTGCCAGCAGGATAGCGGGAGAAGAGACCCAGTACTTC. Translation: CASRIAGEETQYF.